One and the same sample provided the 7 T cell receptor beta chains below, sequenced in a study of blood T cell repertoires in COVID-19. TCRdb's table, derived via immunoSEQ multiplex PCR, lists solely in-frame clones and lacks some. The table records around 100,000 clones, about 90% of them present only once. The sequenced sample consisted of peripheral blood. These receptors all come from a man under 40 in a cohort sampled during active COVID-19.

The chain has TRBV9 and TRBJ2-1; 7 bases line up with TRBD1. Germline lookup yields CDR1 SGDLS and CDR2 YYNGEE. V was pared by 4 bases and J by 7 bases, with 11 bases of the junction left unmatched. The CDR3 extends over 15 amino acids. The CDR3 DNA follows: TGTGCCAGCAGCCCTTCGGGACAGCGTTGGAATGAGCAGTTCTTC. It is translated as CASSPSGQRWNEQFF.

V and J are TRBV3-1 (or the pseudogene TRBV3-2) and TRBJ2-5, with D uncertain. Germline V gene lookup returns CDR1 LGHDT and CDR2 YNNKEL (reference sequence). CDR3 length: 14 residues. The V end was cut by 0 bases, the J end by 5 bases, with 10 bases between. DNA for the CDR3: TGTGCCAGCAGCCAAGATGCGGCTCGGGAGACCCAGTACTTC. Translated, it gives CASSQDAARETQYF.

This sequence joins TRBV9 and TRBJ2-5; 7 positions match TRBD2. CDR1 is SGDLS and CDR2 is YYNGEE in the germline V gene. V lost 0 bases, J lost 3 bases, and 2 bases stayed unmatched. The CDR3 covers 14 residues. The DNA of the CDR3 is TGTGCCAGCAGCGTAGGTCTAGCGGAAGAGACCCAGTACTTC. Its translation is CASSVGLAEETQYF.

The rearrangement joins TRBV20-1 to TRBJ1-6, with a tentative D call TRBD1 (5 bases). The CDR3 totals 14 residues. Germline V gene lookup returns CDR1 DFQATT and CDR2 SNEGSKA (reference sequence). The V and J ends lost 3 bases and 4 bases respectively, with 10 bases between them. The CDR3 DNA follows: TGCAGTGCTAGTTACGGGGGTTATAATTCACCCCTCCACTTT. It translates to CSASYGGYNSPLHF.

The rearrangement links TRBV19 to TRBJ1-1; 7 nucleotides agree with TRBD1. The CDR3 is made up of 12 amino acids. The V segment lost 10 bases and the J segment 1 base; nucleotides outside the gene matches: 3. Germline CDR1 reads LNHDA; CDR2 reads SQIVND (reference sequence). The CDR3 spells CATHRGNTEAFF. The CDR3 nucleotides read TGTGCCACTCACAGGGGGAACACTGAAGCTTTCTTT.

Here the CDR3 reads CASSVAGDGAWKTQYF. CDR3 in DNA: TGTGCCAGCAGCGTAGCAGGGGACGGGGCGTGGAAGACCCAGTACTTC. The chain combines TRBV9 with TRBJ2-5, with TRBD1 as a possible D gene (6 bases). The length of the CDR3 is 16 residues. Germline CDR1 SGDLS, CDR2 YYNGEE. The germline V and J ends were trimmed by 0 bases and 6 bases, with 18 bases remaining between them.

The rearrangement uses TRBV5-5 and TRBJ2-7; maybe TRBD1 (6 bases). Germline V gene sequence: CDR1 SGHKS, CDR2 YYEKEE (reference sequence). Trimming stripped 4 bases from V and 5 bases from J, with 16 bases between. The CDR3 has 14 amino acids. CDR3 DNA sequence: TGTGCCAGCAGCCTTCGACAGGCCCTCGACGAGCAGTACTTC. Amino acids: CASSLRQALDEQYF.